This T cell receptor (beta chain) was sequenced in a study of blood T cell repertoires in COVID-19. Study-level background: COVID-19 samples from acute and convalescent phases originated in the United States, Italy and Spain.

One Seattle source followed patients from active infection through their disease course. Germline CDR1 and CDR2: MNHEY and SVGAGI. Trimming took off 0 bases at V and 1 base at J, with 10 bases between the two ends. The CDR3 contains 15 residues. In the study's own analysis: Estimated nucleated cell counts came from reference gene primer amplification. TCRdb's copy holds only in-frame clones and misses some; the assay was immunoSEQ multiplex PCR. V and J calls and clone size are copied from that table; D and trimming were computed from the DNA. The repertoire has 450,000 or so clones, about 88% of them found once; the top ten carry roughly 1.6%.

What was sequenced was peripheral blood. The chain has TRBV6-5 and TRBJ2-7, with D perhaps TRBD2 (5 bases). The sequence was obtained from a woman in her thirties or forties with COVID-19, enrolled during active disease. CDR3 coding DNA: TGTGCCAGCAGTTACTCAGCGGCTGAGTCCTACGAGCAGTACTTC. Translation gives CASSYSAAESYEQYF.